Shown below are 23 T cell receptor beta chains from a single sample sequenced in a study of blood T cells in healthy people across ages. Primers used in a second PCR of roughly 6 to 12 cycles were a sample-barcoded 5' primer and a J-beta primer mix. TCRdb called the 5' RACE reads again in MiXCR, with one record for every CDR3 protein. The data show 1.6 million or so distinct CDR3 sequences, 30% to 40% seen once. Sequenced input: blood. The receptors were sampled from a woman aged 25 to 45 in good health.

This sequence joins TRBV13 and TRBJ2-3; D is perhaps TRBD1 (5 bases). Germline V gene sequence: CDR1 PRHDT, CDR2 FYEKMQ (reference sequence). With 5 bases removed from V and 6 bases from J, the gap between germline ends came to 12 bases. The CDR3 covers 13 residues. The CDR3 here is CASSPAHRDTQYF. The CDR3 DNA reads TGTGCCAGCAGCCCCGCCCACAGGGATACGCAGTATTTT. Looking up the rest from reference TRBV13 and TRBJ2-3 gives the full variable domain: AAGVIQSPRHLIKEKRETATLKCYPIPRHDTVYWYQQGPGQDPQFLISFYEKMQSDKGSIPDRFSAQQFSDYHSELNMSSLELGDSALYFCASSPAHRDTQYFGPGTRLTVL.

A few counts support this clonotype. The V gene is TRBV20-1, the J gene TRBJ2-3, with TRBD2 matching 7 bases. The CDR3 is 14 residues long. J was trimmed by 2 bases and V by 4 bases; bases with no gene match: 6. CDR1 DFQATT and CDR2 SNEGSKA come from the germline V gene (reference sequence). CDR3 residues: CSAITTSITDTQYF. CDR3 coding DNA: TGCAGTGCTATCACGACTAGCATCACAGATACGCAGTATTTT.

The chain joins TRBV6-5 to TRBJ2-1; a weak D match, TRBD2 (7 bases). The CDR3 is 13 amino acids. With 5 bases removed from V and 15 bases from J, the gap between germline ends came to 20 bases. Germline V lookup: CDR1 MNHEY, CDR2 SVGAGI. Written as DNA, the CDR3 is TGTGCCAGCAGTCGCAAGGGGGGGCAAGAGGGGTTCTTC. Translation gives CASSRKGGQEGFF.

The V call is TRBV11-2, the J call TRBJ2-7; possibly TRBD1 for D (6 bases). From germline, CDR1 is SGHAT and CDR2 FQNNGV. The CDR3 sequence is 14 residues long. V lost 4 bases and J lost 3, with 13 bases in between. DNA for the CDR3: TGTGCCAGCAGCTACGACAGGTGGAACTACGAGCAGTACTTC. Protein product: CASSYDRWNYEQYF.

About this clonotype: Germline is not matched at one junction end, which may reflect a read error. The J gene is TRBJ2-5, the V gene TRBV2; TRBD1 matches at 10 bases. The germline gives CDR1 SNHLY, CDR2 FYNNEI. The CDR3 spans 11 residues. The CDR3 nucleotides are TGTACCAGCAGGGGGGACAGGGGAAAGTACTTC. It specifies CTSRGDRGKYF. Based on the CDR3 plus reference TRBV2 and TRBJ2-5, the full variable domain is EPEVTQTPSHQVTQMGQEVILRCVPISNHLYFYWYRQILGQKVEFLVSFYNNEISEKSEIFDDQFSVERPDGSNFTLKIRSTKLEDSAMYFCTSRGDRGKYFGPGTRLLVL.

This clonotype was seen more than once but under ten times. The J gene is TRBJ2-7, the V gene TRBV7-9, with 8 nucleotides matching TRBD2. There are 15 residues in the CDR3. V shed 4 bases, J shed 5 bases, and the junction held 10 bases outside the gene matches. Germline V gene data show CDR1 as SEHNR and CDR2 as FQNEAQ (reference sequence). The CDR3 sequence: CASSSIGGLVDEQYF. For the CDR3, the DNA is TGTGCCAGCAGCTCAATAGGGGGACTAGTAGACGAGCAGTACTTC.

This clonotype was counted many times. The V call is TRBV3-1, the J call TRBJ2-5; D is undetermined. Trimming pared 0 bases from V and 1 base from J, leaving 12 bases between. The CDR3 runs to 16 residues. Germline CDR1 LGHDT, CDR2 YNNKEL (reference sequence). Written as DNA, the CDR3 is TGTGCCAGCAGCCAAGAAGAAGTCAGGCGCCAAGAGACCCAGTACTTC. Its protein is CASSQEEVRRQETQYF.

This clonotype was seen a few times. The gene calls are TRBV10-3 and TRBJ2-7, with 8 bases that match TRBD2. This CDR3 has 13 amino acids. J gave up 5 bases and V 8 bases, and 8 bases lay outside the gene matches. The germline CDR1 and CDR2 sequences are ENHRY and SYGVKD. The CDR3 DNA reads TGTGCCATCGCGGCCGGGCGGGGGGACGAGCAGTACTTC. It codes for CAIAAGRGDEQYF.

This clonotype was observed many times. The rearrangement uses TRBV20-1 and TRBJ2-1; weak D call: TRBD2 (6 bases). Between the trimmed V and J ends, which lost 6 bases and 5 bases, there was a span of 17 bases. Germline CDR1 DFQATT, CDR2 SNEGSKA (reference sequence). This CDR3 contains 14 residues. The DNA of the CDR3 is TGCAGTGCCCCGGAGGCGGGAAGAGACAATGAGCAGTTCTTC. Translation: CSAPEAGRDNEQFF.

This clonotype was observed a single time. This rearrangement joins TRBV5-1 to TRBJ2-1; 10 nucleotides agree with TRBD2. Unmatched junction bases numbered 3, after V lost 0 bases and J lost 6 bases. CDR1 and CDR2 (germline): SGHRS, YFSETQ. The CDR3 sequence is 15 residues long. This CDR3 is CASSLVTSGFNEQFF. The CDR3 DNA follows: TGCGCCAGCAGCTTGGTGACTAGCGGGTTCAATGAGCAGTTCTTC.

The chain recombines TRBV12-3 or TRBV12-4 with TRBJ2-5, with TRBD2 identical over 10 bases. The CDR3 spans 14 residues. The trim removed 5 bases at V and 7 bases at J, leaving 7 bases unmatched. The CDR3 protein is CASSPAGGEGTQYF. CDR3 nucleotide sequence: TGTGCCAGCAGTCCAGCGGGGGGGGAAGGGACCCAGTACTTC.

This clonotype was recorded a few times. The chain joins TRBV20-1 to TRBJ2-4, with 8 nucleotides matching TRBD1. The V and J ends lost 5 bases and 4 bases, in that order; junction bases with no gene match: 10. CDR1 and CDR2 from the germline V gene are DFQATT and SNEGSKA (reference sequence). CDR3 length: 15 amino acids. The CDR3 here is CSAPDPGQEKNIQYF. The CDR3 bases are TGCAGTGCTCCTGATCCGGGACAGGAGAAAAACATTCAGTACTTC.

The chain uses TRBV10-2 and TRBJ2-5, with 10 nucleotides matching TRBD1. CDR3 length: 15 residues. Germline CDR1 is WSHSY and CDR2 is SAAADI. Trimming removed 6 bases from V and 2 bases from J; junction bases left unmatched: 6. CDR3: CASRSPGQGQETQYF. Here the CDR3 DNA reads TGCGCCAGCAGAAGCCCGGGACAGGGGCAAGAGACCCAGTACTTC.

This rearrangement joins TRBV4-1 to TRBJ1-1, with 11 bases matching TRBD1. After removal of 3 bases from V and 3 bases from J, the junction contained 12 bases not matched to a gene. The CDR3 has 18 amino acids. CDR1 and CDR2 (germline): MGHRA, YSYEKL. CDR3: CASSQYPGQGVSDTEAFF. CDR3 coding DNA: TGCGCCAGCAGCCAGTATCCGGGACAGGGGGTCTCTGACACTGAAGCTTTCTTT.

The chain combines TRBV20-1 with TRBJ2-3; perhaps D is TRBD1 or TRBD2 (5 bases each). The CDR3 runs 13 residues. Per the germline V gene, CDR1 is DFQATT and CDR2 is SNEGSKA (reference sequence). Trimming left V 1 base short and J 5 bases short, with 10 bases between. CDR3 amino acids: CSARGGREDTQYF. DNA of the CDR3: TGCAGTGCTAGAGGGGGACGGGAAGATACGCAGTATTTT.

The chain couples TRBV12-3 or TRBV12-4 to TRBJ2-7, with D perhaps being TRBD1 or TRBD2 (6 bases each). There are 14 residues in the CDR3. Trimming left V 6 bases short and J 3 bases short, with 15 bases between. This CDR3 is CASSPSEGVYEQYF. Written as DNA, the CDR3 is TGTGCCAGCAGCCCCTCGGAGGGGGTCTACGAGCAGTACTTC.

The chain carries TRBV5-1 and TRBJ2-7, with D uncertain. V dropped 0 bases and J dropped 2 bases, with 12 bases sitting between them. The length of the CDR3 is 15 residues. Germline V gives CDR1 SGHRS, CDR2 YFSETQ. CDR3 loop: CASSLAATDPYEQYF. The CDR3 DNA is TGCGCCAGCAGCTTGGCCGCGACGGATCCCTACGAGCAGTACTTC.

There are many counts of this clonotype. V is TRBV7-2 and J is TRBJ2-5, with D perhaps TRBD1 (7 bases). CDR3 length: 15 residues. Germline V CDR1 and CDR2: SGHTA, FQGNSA. V lost 5 bases and J lost 5, with 18 bases in between. The CDR3 nucleotides read TGTGCCAGCAGCCCATTTGGACAGGCGGGGGAGACCCAGTACTTC. Its protein product is CASSPFGQAGETQYF. The whole variable domain, remainder taken from reference TRBV7-2 and TRBJ2-5, is GAGVSQSPSNKVTEKGKDVELRCDPISGHTALYWYRQSLGQGLEFLIYFQGNSAPDKSGLPSDRFSAERTGGSVSTLTIQRTQQEDSAVYLCASSPFGQAGETQYFGPGTRLLVL.

The chain recombines TRBV20-1 with TRBJ2-7; tentatively, D is TRBD2 (5 bases). The germline gives CDR1 DFQATT, CDR2 SNEGSKA (reference sequence). The CDR3 contains 13 residues. V was pared by 5 bases and J by 2 bases, with 13 bases between. DNA for the CDR3: TGCAGTGCTCTCGGGATCCATCCCTACGAGCAGTACTTC. Translation gives CSALGIHPYEQYF.

This clonotype was counted only a few times. This chain joins TRBV29-1 and TRBJ2-2; 7 bases map to TRBD1. This CDR3 has 16 amino acids. V dropped 7 bases and J dropped 3; count of bases not matched to a gene: 14. Germline CDR1 and CDR2: SQVTM and ANQGSEA. CDR3 sequence (DNA): TGCAGCGCCAGATGGACAGGCAGTTGGGACACCGGGGAGCTGTTTTTT. Amino acid sequence: CSARWTGSWDTGELFF.

On this clonotype: This may be a read error, as it is one base from a much larger clone. The chain has TRBV28 and TRBJ2-3; D may match TRBD1 or TRBD2 (6 bases each). Germline values: CDR1 MDHEN, CDR2 SYDVKM. CDR3 length equals 15 residues. Trimming removed 6 bases at V and 2 bases at J, with 15 bases between. CDR3 region: CASRERGGSTDTQYF. CDR3 nucleotide sequence: TGTGCCAGCAGGGAAAGAGGGGGGTCCACAGATACGCAGTATTTT.

This clonotype appeared many times. The rearrangement joins TRBV29-1 to TRBJ2-7; 11 nucleotides match TRBD1. Trimming cost V 6 bases and J 1 base; bases outside gene matches: 5. Germline CDR1 SQVTM, CDR2 ANQGSEA. The CDR3 has 14 amino acids. As DNA, the CDR3 is TGCAGCGTGAGTGGACAGGGGGCTTCCTACGAGCAGTACTTC. As protein: CSVSGQGASYEQYF.

This chain joins TRBV9 and TRBJ2-5; 8 positions match TRBD2. Losses at the gene ends were 3 bases for V and 4 bases for J; bases not matched to a gene: 8. The CDR3 is 15 residues long. Germline CDR1 SGDLS, CDR2 YYNGEE. This chain's CDR3 is CASSAVAGSGETQYF. In nucleotides, the CDR3 is TGTGCCAGCAGCGCTGTAGCGGGGAGTGGAGAGACCCAGTACTTC.